This TCR beta chain comes out of a study of blood T cell repertoires in COVID-19 (dated by TCRdb to 2018 to 2020). A note on the overall study: Samples covering the acute and convalescent phases of COVID-19 were provided by collaborators in the United States, Italy and Spain. The prospective study material was composed of cDNA or gDNA derived from T cells, B-cell-depleted T cells, or PBMCs. Subjects who had been exposed to COVID-19, were actively infected with it, or had recovered from it provided the deeply sampled blood TCRbeta repertoires that made up the dataset. The repertoires were released in a freely available public database intended as a resource for research on the immune response to SARS-CoV-2. The samples were drawn from the first 160 participants of the ongoing ImmuneRACE study and from 1,254 subjects provided by 6 global collaborators. The sample metadata nearly always contained a de-identified subject ID, COVID-19 status, age in years and sex. Where available, HLA class I and class II types were taken from metadata supplied by the sample provider and were not determined by assay-based typing.

This clone was picked up many times. Its cognate antigen has yet to be identified. No clone much larger than this one lies a single base away; base qualities are absent. Here V drops 4 bases and J drops 4 bases, and the junction holds 8 bases not matched to any gene. CDR1 and CDR2 (SGHDT, YYEEEE) derive from the germline V gene. Including the terminal cysteine and phenylalanine, the CDR3 comprises 16 residues. This entry keeps only the CDR3 DNA: 48 bases, framed from base 1. The immunoSEQ Assay, a bias-controlled multiplex PCR, was used to amplify TCRbeta CDR3 regions from genomic DNA. Per the original workflow: Within the assay, amplification of reference gene primers was used to estimate how many nucleated cells each sample contained. To quantify the absolute abundance of each unique TCRbeta CDR3 rearrangement, sequence reads were collapsed and filtered. For each sample, productive Simpson clonality was calculated by taking the square root of Simpson's diversity index across productive rearrangements. Held by TCRdb, this immuneACCESS table contains in-frame sequences only and omits some clones. Under half of the omission traces to an unresolved V gene where checked; the cause of the rest is unknown. That table supplies the V and J calls and clone size; D and trimming were determined from the DNA. The sample table lists some 150,000 clones, 87% of them with a count of one. The ten most abundant clones make up 2% to 2.5% of the sample.

What the study reported, not specific to this receptor: Clinical and demographic metadata were provided uncurated, with the amount varying by source and participant.

Whole blood was collected in K2EDTA tubes by collaborating institutions according to the institutions' own protocols. For TCRbeta analysis, collaborator samples were shipped as frozen whole blood, as isolated PBMCs, or as DNA extracted from either sample type. The sequenced material came from peripheral blood. Recombination linked TRBV5-6 to TRBJ2-2; TRBD1 aligns with 9 central bases. This TCR was sampled from a man in his fifties or sixties with active COVID-19. The DNA sequence is as follows: TGTGCCAGCAGCGCACCCGGGACAGGGTCCACCGGGGAGCTGTTTTTT. It translates to CASSAPGTGSTGELFF.